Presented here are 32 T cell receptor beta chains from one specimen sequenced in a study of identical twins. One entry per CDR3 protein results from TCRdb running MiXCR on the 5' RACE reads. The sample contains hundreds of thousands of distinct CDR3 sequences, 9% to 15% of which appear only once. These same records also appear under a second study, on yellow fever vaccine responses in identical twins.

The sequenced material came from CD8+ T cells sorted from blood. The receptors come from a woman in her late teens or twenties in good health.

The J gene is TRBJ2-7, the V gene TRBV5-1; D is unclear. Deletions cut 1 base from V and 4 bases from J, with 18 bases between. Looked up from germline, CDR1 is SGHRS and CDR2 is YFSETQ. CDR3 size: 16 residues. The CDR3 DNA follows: TGCGCCAGCAGCTTGAATGGCGCCTCGGGCGGTTACGAGCAGTACTTC. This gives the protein CASSLNGASGGYEQYF.

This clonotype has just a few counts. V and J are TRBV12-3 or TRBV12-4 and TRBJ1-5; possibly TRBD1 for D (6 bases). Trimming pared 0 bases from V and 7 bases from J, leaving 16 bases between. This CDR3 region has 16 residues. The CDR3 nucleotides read TGTGCCAGCAGTTTAGCTCCAGGGGAAGATTTCCAGCCCCAGCATTTT. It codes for CASSLAPGEDFQPQHF.

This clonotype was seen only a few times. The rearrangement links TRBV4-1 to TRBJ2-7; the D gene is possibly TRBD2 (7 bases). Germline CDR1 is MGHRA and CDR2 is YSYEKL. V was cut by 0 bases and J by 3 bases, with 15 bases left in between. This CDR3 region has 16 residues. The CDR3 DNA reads TGCGCCAGCAGCCAAGAGACGGGGGGCGCGGGCTACGAGCAGTACGTC. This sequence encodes CASSQETGGAGYEQYV.

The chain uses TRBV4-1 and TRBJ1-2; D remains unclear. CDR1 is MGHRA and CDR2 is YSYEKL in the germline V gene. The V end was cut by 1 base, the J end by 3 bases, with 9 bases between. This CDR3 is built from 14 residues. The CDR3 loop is CASSQGVADYGYTF. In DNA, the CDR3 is TGCGCCAGCAGCCAAGGGGTGGCGGACTATGGCTACACCTTC.

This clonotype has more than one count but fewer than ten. The CDR3 loop is CASSSIVSGTSQETQYF. CDR3 bases: TGTGCCAGCAGTTCTATTGTTTCCGGGACTTCGCAAGAGACCCAGTACTTC. The genes are TRBV28 and TRBJ2-5, with D tentatively TRBD2 (6 bases). The CDR3 contains 17 residues. Germline CDR1 and CDR2: MDHEN and SYDVKM. Trimming took off 4 bases at V and 2 bases at J, with 20 bases between the two ends.

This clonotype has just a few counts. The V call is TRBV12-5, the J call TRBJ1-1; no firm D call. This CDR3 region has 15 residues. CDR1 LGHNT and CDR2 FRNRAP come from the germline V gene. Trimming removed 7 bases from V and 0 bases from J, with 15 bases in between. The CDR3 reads CASALSQSMNTEAFF. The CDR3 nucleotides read TGTGCTAGTGCCCTATCACAGAGTATGAACACTGAAGCTTTCTTT.

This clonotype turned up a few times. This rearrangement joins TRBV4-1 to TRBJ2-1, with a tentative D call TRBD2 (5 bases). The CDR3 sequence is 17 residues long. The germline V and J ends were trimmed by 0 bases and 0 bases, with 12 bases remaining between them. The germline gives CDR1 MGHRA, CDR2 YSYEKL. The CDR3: CASSQDRGSSSYNEQFF. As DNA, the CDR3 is TGCGCCAGCAGCCAAGATCGAGGGTCGAGCTCCTACAATGAGCAGTTCTTC.

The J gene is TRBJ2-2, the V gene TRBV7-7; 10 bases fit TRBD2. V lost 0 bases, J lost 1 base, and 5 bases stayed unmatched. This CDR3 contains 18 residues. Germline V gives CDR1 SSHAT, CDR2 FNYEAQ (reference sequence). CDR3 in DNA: TGTGCCAGCAGCTTAGCGGCTAGCGGGAGACAGAACACCGGGGAGCTGTTTTTT. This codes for CASSLAASGRQNTGELFF. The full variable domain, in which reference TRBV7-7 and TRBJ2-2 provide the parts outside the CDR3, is GAGVSQSPRYKVTKRGQDVTLRCDPISSHATLYWYQQALGQGPEFLTYFNYEAQPDKSGLPSDRFSAERPEGSISTLTIQRTEQRDSAMYRCASSLAASGRQNTGELFFGEGSRLTVL.

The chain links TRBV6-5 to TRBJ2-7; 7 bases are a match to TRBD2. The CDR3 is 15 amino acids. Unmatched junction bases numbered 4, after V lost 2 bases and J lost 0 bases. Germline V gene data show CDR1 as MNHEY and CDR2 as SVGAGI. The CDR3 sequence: CASSYVGGNSYEQYV. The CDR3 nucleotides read TGTGCCAGCAGTTACGTGGGAGGGAACTCCTACGAGCAGTACGTC.

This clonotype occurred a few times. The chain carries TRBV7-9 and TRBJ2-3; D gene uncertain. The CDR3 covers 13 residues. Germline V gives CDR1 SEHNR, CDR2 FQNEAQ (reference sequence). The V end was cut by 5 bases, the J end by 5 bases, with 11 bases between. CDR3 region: CASSVSLGDTQYF. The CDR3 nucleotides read TGTGCCAGCAGCGTGTCATTGGGAGATACGCAGTATTTT.

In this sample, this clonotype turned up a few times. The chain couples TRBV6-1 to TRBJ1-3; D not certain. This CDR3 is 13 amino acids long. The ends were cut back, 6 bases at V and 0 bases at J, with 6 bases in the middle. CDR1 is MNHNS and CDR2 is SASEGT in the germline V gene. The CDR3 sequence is CASRSISGNTIYF. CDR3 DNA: TGTGCCAGCAGGAGCATCTCTGGAAACACCATATATTTT.

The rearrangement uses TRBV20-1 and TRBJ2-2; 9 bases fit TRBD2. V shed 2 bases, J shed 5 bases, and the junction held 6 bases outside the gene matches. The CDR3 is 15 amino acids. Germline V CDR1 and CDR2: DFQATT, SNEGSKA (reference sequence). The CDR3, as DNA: TGCAGTGCTAGAATAGCGGGAGTGGGTACCGGGGAGCTGTTTTTT. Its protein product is CSARIAGVGTGELFF.

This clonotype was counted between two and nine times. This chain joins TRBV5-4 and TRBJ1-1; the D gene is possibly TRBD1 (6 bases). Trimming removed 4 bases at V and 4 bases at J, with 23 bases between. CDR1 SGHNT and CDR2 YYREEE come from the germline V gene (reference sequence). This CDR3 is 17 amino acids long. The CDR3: CASSVAGTRLKSTEAFF. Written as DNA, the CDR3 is TGTGCCAGCAGCGTAGCCGGGACAAGGCTTAAGAGCACTGAAGCTTTCTTT.

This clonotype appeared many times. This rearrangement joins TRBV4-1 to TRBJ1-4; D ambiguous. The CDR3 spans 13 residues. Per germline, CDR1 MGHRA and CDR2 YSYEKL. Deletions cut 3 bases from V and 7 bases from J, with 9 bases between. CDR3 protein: CASSQIVIEKLFF. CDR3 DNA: TGCGCCAGCAGCCAGATAGTAATTGAAAAACTGTTTTTT.

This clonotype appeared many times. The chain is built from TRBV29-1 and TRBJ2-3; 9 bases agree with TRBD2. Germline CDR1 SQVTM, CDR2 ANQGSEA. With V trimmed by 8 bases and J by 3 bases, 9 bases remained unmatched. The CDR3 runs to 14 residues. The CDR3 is CSISAGGGTDTQYF. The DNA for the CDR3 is TGCAGCATATCAGCGGGAGGAGGTACAGATACGCAGTATTTT.

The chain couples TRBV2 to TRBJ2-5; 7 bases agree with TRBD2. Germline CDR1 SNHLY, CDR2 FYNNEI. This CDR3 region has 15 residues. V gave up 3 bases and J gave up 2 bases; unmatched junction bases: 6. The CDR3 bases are TGTGCCAGCAGTGACCCTCGGGAGGCTCAAGAGACCCAGTACTTC. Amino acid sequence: CASSDPREAQETQYF.

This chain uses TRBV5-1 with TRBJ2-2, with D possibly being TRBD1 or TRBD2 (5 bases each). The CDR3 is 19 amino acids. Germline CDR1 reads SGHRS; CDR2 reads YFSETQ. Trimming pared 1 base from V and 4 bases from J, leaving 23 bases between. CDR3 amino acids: CASSLLRDSLASVTGELFF. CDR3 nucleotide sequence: TGCGCCAGCAGCTTGCTCCGAGACAGTCTAGCCTCCGTCACCGGGGAGCTGTTTTTT.

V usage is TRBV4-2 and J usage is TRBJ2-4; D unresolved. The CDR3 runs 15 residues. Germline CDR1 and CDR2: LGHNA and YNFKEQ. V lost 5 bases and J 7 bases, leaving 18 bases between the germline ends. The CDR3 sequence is CASSFDLDGVNIQYF. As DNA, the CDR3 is TGTGCCAGCAGCTTCGACTTGGATGGGGTCAACATTCAGTACTTC.

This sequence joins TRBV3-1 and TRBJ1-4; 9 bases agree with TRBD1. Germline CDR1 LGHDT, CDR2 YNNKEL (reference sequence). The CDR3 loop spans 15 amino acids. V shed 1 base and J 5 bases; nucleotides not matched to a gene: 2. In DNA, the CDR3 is TGTGCCAGCAGCCAAGGCGGACAGGGGAATGAAAAACTGTTTTTT. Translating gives CASSQGGQGNEKLFF.

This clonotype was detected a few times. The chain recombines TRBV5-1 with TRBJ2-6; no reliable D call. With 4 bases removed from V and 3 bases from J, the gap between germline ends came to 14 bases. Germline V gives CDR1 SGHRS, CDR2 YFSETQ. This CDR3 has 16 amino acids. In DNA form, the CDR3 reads TGCGCCAGCAGCCCCGAAGGGTGGGGTGGGGCCAACGTCCTGACTTTC. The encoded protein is CASSPEGWGGANVLTF.

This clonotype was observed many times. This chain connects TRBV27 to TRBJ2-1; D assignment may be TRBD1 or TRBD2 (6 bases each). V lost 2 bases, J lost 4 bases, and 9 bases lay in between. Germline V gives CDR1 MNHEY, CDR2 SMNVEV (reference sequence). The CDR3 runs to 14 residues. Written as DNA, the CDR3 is TGTGCCAGCAGTTTAGGGGGGCTATACAATGAGCAGTTCTTC. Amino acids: CASSLGGLYNEQFF.

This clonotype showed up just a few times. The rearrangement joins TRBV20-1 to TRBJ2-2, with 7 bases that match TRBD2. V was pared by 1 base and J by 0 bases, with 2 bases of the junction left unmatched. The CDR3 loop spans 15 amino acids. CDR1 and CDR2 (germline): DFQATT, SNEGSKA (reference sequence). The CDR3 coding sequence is TGCAGTGCTAGAGTTCGGGGGGCGAACACCGGGGAGCTGTTTTTT. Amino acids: CSARVRGANTGELFF.

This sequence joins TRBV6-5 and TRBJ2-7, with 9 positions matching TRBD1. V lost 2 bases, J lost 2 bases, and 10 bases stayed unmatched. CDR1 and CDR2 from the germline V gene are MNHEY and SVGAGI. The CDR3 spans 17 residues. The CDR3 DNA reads TGTGCCAGCAGTTACGACCCCCCGGACAGGGGCCCCTACGAGCAGTACGTC. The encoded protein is CASSYDPPDRGPYEQYV.

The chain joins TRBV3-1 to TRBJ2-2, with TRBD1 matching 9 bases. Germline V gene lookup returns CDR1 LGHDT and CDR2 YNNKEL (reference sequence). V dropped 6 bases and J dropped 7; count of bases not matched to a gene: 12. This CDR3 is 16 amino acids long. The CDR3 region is CASSTPGQGVNGELFF. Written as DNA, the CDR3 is TGTGCCAGCAGTACACCGGGACAGGGTGTGAACGGGGAGCTGTTTTTT.

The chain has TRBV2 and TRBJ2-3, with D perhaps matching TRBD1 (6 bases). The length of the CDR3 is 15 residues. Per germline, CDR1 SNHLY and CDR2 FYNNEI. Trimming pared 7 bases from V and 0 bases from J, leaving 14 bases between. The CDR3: CASTPGEASTDTQYF. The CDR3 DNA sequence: TGTGCCAGCACTCCAGGGGAAGCTAGCACAGATACGCAGTATTTT.

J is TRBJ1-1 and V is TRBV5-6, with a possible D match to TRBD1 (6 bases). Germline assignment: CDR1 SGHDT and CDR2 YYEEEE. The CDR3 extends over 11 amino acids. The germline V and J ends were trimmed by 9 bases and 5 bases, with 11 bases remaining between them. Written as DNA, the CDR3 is TGTGCCACCCTGAGGGGGACTGAAGCTTTCTTT. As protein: CATLRGTEAFF.

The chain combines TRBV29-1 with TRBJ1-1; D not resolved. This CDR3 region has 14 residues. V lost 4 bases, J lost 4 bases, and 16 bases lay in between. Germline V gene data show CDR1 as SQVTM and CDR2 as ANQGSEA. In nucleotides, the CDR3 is TGCAGCGTTGTCTTCATATGGGCGACCACTGAAGCTTTCTTT. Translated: CSVVFIWATTEAFF.

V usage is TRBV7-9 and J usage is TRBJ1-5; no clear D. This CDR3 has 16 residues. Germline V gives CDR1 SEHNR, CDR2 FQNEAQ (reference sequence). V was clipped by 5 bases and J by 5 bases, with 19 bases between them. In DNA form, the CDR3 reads TGTGCCAGCAGCACCGAAGGTGGGATGAGTGATCAGCCCCAGCATTTT. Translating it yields CASSTEGGMSDQPQHF.

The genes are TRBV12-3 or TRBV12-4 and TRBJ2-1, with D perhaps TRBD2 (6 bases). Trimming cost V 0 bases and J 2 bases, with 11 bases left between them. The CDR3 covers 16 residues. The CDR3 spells CASSLALANPYNEQFF. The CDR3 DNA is TGTGCCAGCAGTTTAGCTCTAGCGAATCCCTACAATGAGCAGTTCTTC.

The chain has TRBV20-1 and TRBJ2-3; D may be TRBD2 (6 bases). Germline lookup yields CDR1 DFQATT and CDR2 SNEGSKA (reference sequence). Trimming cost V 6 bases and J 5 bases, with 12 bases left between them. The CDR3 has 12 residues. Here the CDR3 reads CSAPDGGDTQYF. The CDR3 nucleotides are TGCAGTGCCCCCGACGGGGGAGATACGCAGTATTTT.

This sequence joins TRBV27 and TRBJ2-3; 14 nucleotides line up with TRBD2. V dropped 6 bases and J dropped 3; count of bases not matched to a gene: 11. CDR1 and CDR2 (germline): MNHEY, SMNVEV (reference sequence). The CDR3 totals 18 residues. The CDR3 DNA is TGTGCCAGCAGCCCGAAAGGGACTAGCGGGAGTGGGACAGATACGCAGTATTTT. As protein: CASSPKGTSGSGTDTQYF.

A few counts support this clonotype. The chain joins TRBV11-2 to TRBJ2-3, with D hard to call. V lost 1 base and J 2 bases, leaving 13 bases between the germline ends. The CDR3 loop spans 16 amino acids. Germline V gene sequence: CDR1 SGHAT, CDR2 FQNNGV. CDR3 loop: CASSLGNGPPTDTQYF. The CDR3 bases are TGTGCCAGCAGCTTAGGGAATGGACCGCCCACAGATACGCAGTATTTT.